The T cell receptor beta chain described here comes from a study of T cell responses to AZD1222 COVID-19 vaccine. The CDR3 sequence is 15 residues long. Trimming stripped 7 bases from V and 5 bases from J, with 22 bases between. Germline-derived CDR1 and CDR2 are GTSNPN and SVGIG (reference sequence). Generated by immunoSEQ multiplex PCR, the TCRdb table keeps only in-frame clones and is missing some. The table includes some 42,000 clones, approximately 88% detected once. Sequenced material: peripheral blood, taken 28 days after the second AZD1222 dose. The source of this sequence is an adult who received the AZD1222 COVID-19 vaccine. The V call is TRBV30, the J call TRBJ2-3; D uncertain. The CDR3 loop reads CAFRSTGPSGDTQYF. In nucleotides, the CDR3 is TGTGCCTTCCGCTCCACGGGCCCTTCGGGAGATACGCAGTATTTT.